The sequence of this T cell receptor (beta chain) was determined in a study of breast tumors, draining lymph nodes, adjacent tissues (dated by TCRdb to about 2016). Notes on the research overall: Breast cancer patients provided tumor, adjacent nontumor tissue and axillary lymph nodes, and the study compared the TCR beta repertoires across these three sources. The study aimed to assess the relationships and possible T-cell exchange between tumor, surrounding tissue and draining lymph node repertoires in human breast cancer.

Lymph node samples were obtained from the axillary draining lymph nodes of breast cancer patients. The germline V end is reduced by 3 bases and the J end by 4 bases; junction bases left unmatched: 11. Measured from the cysteine to the phenylalanine, the CDR3 is 16 residues long. Only the CDR3 DNA is retained, 48 bases long and in frame from the first base. CDR1 and CDR2, looked up from the germline V gene (reference sequence), are DFQATT and SNEGSKA. At least ten counts were recorded for this clonotype. Its recognized antigen is unknown. No base qualities exist here, and no much larger clone lies one base off it. TCRdb lists the instrument as Illumina HiSeq 2000. Multiplex PCR amplification was used to build the TCR beta chain libraries. High-throughput sequencing was used to analyze the amplified TCR beta chain products. TCRdb itself trimmed the public reads at Q25 with fastp, ran MiXCR and retained productive beta chains. Each CDR3 protein appears once, grouped with its most common genes and DNA. Present in this sample are approximately 300,000 distinct CDR3 sequences, roughly 31% of which were seen just once. 1.1% of the sample goes to the ten largest clones.

Study-wide findings and limitations: The study presented the conclusion that tumor T cells originate in lymph nodes as consistent with a hypothesis, not as something directly demonstrated. The data were considered consistent with most tumor T cells being derived from the lymph node and subsequently expanding within tumor tissue. Tumor and nontumor tissue repertoires were significantly more similar in luminal-like than in basal-like breast cancer. Tumors showed preferential V and J gene usage, and their T-cell repertoire diversity fell below that of lymph nodes yet above that of nontumor tissue.

The clonotype was recovered from a female donor with breast cancer. Some clones in this sample may be carry-over from other donors' samples. The chain uses TRBV20-1 and TRBJ1-5; the central 8 bases match TRBD1. What was sequenced was axillary lymph node tissue. This receptor carries the CDR3 CSASALGTGGNQPQHF. The DNA reads TGCAGTGCTAGCGCACTAGGTACAGGGGGGAATCAGCCCCAGCATTTT.